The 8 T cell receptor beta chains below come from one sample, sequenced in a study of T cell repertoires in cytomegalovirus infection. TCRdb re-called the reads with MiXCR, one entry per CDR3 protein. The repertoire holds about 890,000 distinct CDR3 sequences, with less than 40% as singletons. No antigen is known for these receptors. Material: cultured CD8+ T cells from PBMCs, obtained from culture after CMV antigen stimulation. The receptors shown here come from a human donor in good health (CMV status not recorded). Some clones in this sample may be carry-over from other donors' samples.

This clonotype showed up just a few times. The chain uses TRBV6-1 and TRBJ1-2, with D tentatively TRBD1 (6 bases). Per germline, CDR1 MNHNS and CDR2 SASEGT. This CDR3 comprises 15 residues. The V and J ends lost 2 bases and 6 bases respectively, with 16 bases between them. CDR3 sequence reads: CASSEFSGVLDGYTF. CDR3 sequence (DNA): TGTGCCAGCAGTGAATTCTCAGGGGTACTCGATGGCTACACCTTC.

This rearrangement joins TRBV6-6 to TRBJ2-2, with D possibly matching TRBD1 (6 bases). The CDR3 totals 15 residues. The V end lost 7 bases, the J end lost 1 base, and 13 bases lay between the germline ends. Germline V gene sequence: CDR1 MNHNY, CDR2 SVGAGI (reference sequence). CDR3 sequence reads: CASIIGQRNTGELFF. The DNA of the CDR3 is TGTGCCAGCATTATCGGACAGAGGAACACCGGGGAGCTGTTTTTT.

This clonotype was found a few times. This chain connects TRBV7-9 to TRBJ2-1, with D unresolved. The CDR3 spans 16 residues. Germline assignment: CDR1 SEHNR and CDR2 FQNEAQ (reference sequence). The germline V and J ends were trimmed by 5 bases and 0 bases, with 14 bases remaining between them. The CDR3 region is CASSLRALSSYNEQFF. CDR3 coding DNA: TGTGCCAGCAGCCTAAGGGCGTTAAGCTCCTACAATGAGCAGTTCTTC.

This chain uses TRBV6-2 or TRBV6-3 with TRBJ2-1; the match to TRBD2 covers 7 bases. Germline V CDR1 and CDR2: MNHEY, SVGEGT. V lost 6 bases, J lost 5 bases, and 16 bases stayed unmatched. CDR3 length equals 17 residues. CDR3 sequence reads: CASRLNARAGDNNEQFF. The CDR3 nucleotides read TGTGCCAGCAGACTAAATGCCCGGGCGGGGGATAACAATGAGCAGTTCTTC.

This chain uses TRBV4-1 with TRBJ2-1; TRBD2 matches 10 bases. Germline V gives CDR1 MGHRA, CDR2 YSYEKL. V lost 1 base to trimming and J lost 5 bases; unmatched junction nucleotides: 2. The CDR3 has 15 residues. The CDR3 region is CASSQVAGGHNEQFF. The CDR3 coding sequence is TGCGCCAGCAGCCAAGTAGCGGGGGGACACAATGAGCAGTTCTTC.

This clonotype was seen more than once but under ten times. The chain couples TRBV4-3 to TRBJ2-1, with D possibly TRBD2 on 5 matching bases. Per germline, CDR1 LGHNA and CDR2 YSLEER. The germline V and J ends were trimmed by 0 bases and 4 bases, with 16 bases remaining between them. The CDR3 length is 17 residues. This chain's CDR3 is CASSQDNYGGSYNEQFF. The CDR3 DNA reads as TGCGCCAGCAGCCAAGATAACTACGGAGGAAGTTACAATGAGCAGTTCTTC.

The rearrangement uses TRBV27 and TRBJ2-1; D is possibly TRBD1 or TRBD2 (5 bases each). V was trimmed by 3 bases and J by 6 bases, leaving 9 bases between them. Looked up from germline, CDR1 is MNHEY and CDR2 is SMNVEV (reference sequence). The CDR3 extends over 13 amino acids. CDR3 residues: CASSFPGGNEQFF. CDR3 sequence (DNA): TGTGCCAGCAGTTTCCCTGGGGGCAATGAGCAGTTCTTC.

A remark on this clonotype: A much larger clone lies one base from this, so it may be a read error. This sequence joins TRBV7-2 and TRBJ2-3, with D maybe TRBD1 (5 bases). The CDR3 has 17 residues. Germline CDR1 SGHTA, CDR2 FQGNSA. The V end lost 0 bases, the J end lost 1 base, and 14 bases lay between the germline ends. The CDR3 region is CASSLALRIGGTDTQYF. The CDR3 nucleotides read TGTGCCAGCAGCTTAGCGCTAAGGATAGGGGGCACAGATACGCAGTATTTT.